The following is a TCR beta chain sequence with its context. It has no known antigen specificity. Base qualities are not at hand, and no much larger clone is one base apart. This specimen comes from a study of vaccination and CD4 T cells after COVID-19 (dated 2022 in TCRdb). For the study in its entirety: SARS-CoV-2 positivity had been established in the convalescent patients by nasal swab PCR, and mild disease was recorded in several of these patients and severe disease in one. In the convalescent cohort there were six males and four females, among whom were two Hispanic individuals, seven Caucasians, two Asians and one multiracial person. Two doses of either the Pfizer-BioNTech BNT162b2 vaccine (n=8) or the Moderna mRNA-1273 vaccine (n=2) were administered to participants. Post-COVID blood samples from convalescent patients were collected a median of about 100 days after diagnosis, with a range of roughly 35 to 170 days. Post-vaccine blood samples were collected a median of about 11 weeks after the second vaccine dose, ranging from about 12 to 241 days. The cultures were stimulated with overlapping spike peptide pools from SARS-CoV-2 and from the common cold coronaviruses HCoV-NL63, HCoV-OC43 and HCoV-229E. In control cultures, a CEFX viral epitope pool was used as positive control, an HIV-1 Nef peptide pool was used as negative control, or no peptide was added. The spike-specific CD4+ TCR repertoire was compared before and after mRNA vaccination in over 9 COVID-19 convalescent patients and a handful of infection-naive healthy vaccine recipients. The full study reports these points: Among the post-vaccine SARS-CoV-2-reactive clones in convalescent patients, a median approximately 90% showed up only after vaccination, which suggests vaccine-specific priming. Relatively few convalescent patients were included in the study, and early timepoints after natural infection were not analyzed. Nearly all vaccine-specific clones in convalescent patients (304 of 307) were mono-reactive for SARS-CoV-2 spike rather than cross-reactive with common cold coronaviruses. An increase in the median number of SARS-CoV-2-reactive clonotypes from 21 after infection to a few dozen after vaccination was observed, but the change was not found to be significant.

This sample's treatment or condition label indicates: roughly 11-day PBMC culture with coronavirus spike peptide pools or control peptides (ViraFEST assay). The study used the ViraFEST assay, which expanded antigen-specific T cells with peptide pools and then identified expanded clonotypes by TCR sequencing. The convalescent patients' positive SARS-CoV-2 PCR tests fell between March and December 2020, which was before the Alpha, Beta and Delta variants emerged in the United States. PBMCs were cultured at around 2.2 million per well in IMDM supplemented with around 5% human AB serum and around 10 IU/ml IL-2, with approximately 9.2 ug/ml peptide pools added. Half of the culture medium was replaced with fresh IL-2-containing medium on days 3 and 7. CD4+ T cells were isolated after about 10 days of culture through negative selection using the EasySep CD4+ T cell isolation kit. Ficoll-Paque Plus gradient centrifugation was used to isolate PBMCs from whole blood, and the isolated PBMCs were then either used fresh or cryopreserved at -140C. Triplicate wells were generally used for each culture condition.

The library was generated by PCR. At the Johns Hopkins FTIC core, DNA from the cultured CD4+ T cells underwent TCR sequencing with the Oncomine TCR Beta short-read assay. The QIAamp micro DNA kit was used to extract genomic DNA from the cultured CD4+ T cells. Oncomine TCR Beta libraries from cultured CD4+ T cells were pooled with unique dual indexes and sequenced on an Illumina iSeq 100. For the original study's pipeline: Non-productive sequences were filtered out, and CDR3s that did not start with C, did not end with F or W, or were shorter than 7 amino acids were discarded. Antigen-specific clonotypes were identified using the MANAFEST web application through comparison of peptide-stimulated wells with reference and other culture wells. To be called positive, a clone needed an FDR below 0.05, an odds ratio above 5, and a productive frequency above 0.1% in at least two of three replicate wells. Cross-reactive clonotypes were defined as significantly expanded in both SARS-CoV-2 spike wells and at least one common cold coronavirus spike condition. Similarity between CDR3 sequences was evaluated in R version 3.6.1 using Levenshtein distances (stringdist) and unrooted phylogenetic trees (ape). TCRdb itself trimmed the public reads at Q25 with fastp, ran MiXCR and retained productive beta chains. Entries that share a CDR3 protein sequence are merged under the most common genes and DNA. Here the V and J calls rest on TCRdb's processing, not on the authors' analysis. The sample contains 14,000 or so distinct CDR3 sequences, 55% to 85% of them found a single time. The ten largest clones capture 15% to 20% of the sample.

The source is a human donor who had recovered from COVID-19. Material for sequencing was CD4+ T cells from blood, cultured in vitro.

The CDR3 region has the sequence CATSGQSNTGELFF. DNA sequence: TGTGCCACCAGTGGGCAGTCAAACACCGGGGAGCTGTTTTTT. The chain couples TRBV24-1 to TRBJ2-2, with an unclear D gene assignment. V is pared back by 5 bases and J by 2 bases, with 8 bases lying between the germline termini. Per the germline V gene, KGHDR is the CDR1 and SFDVKD is the CDR2. From the cysteine through the phenylalanine, the CDR3 covers 14 amino acids. Of the read, only the CDR3 DNA is kept; its 42 bases are in frame from base 1.